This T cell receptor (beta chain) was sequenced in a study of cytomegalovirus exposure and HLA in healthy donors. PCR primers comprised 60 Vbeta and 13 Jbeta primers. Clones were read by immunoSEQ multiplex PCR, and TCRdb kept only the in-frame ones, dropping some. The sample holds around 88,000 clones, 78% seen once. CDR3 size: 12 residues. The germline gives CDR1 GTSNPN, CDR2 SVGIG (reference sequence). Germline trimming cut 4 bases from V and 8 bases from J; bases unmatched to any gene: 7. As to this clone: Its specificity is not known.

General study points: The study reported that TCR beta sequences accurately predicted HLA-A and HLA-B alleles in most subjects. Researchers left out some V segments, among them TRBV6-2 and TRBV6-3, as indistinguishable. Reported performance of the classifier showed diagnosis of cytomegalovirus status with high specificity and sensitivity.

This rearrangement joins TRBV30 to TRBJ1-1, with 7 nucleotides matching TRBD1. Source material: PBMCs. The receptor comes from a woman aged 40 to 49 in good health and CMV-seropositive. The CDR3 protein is CAWMPGQSEAFF. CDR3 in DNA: TGTGCCTGGATGCCGGGACAGAGCGAAGCTTTCTTT.